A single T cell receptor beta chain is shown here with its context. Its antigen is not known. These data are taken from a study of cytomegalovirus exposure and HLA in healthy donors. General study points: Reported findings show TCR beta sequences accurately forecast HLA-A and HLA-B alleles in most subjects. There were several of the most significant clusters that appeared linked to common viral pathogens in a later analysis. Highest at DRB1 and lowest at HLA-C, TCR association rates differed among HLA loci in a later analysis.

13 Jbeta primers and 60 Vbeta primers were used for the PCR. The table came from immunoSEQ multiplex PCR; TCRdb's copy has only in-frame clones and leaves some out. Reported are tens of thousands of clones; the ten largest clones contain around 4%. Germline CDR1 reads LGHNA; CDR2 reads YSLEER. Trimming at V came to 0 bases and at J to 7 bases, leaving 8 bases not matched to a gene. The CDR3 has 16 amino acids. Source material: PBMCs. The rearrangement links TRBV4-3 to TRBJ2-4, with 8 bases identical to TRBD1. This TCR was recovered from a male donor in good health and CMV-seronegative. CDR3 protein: CASSQDYDRTGNIQYF. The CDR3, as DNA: TGCGCCAGCAGCCAAGATTATGACAGGACAGGGAACATTCAGTACTTC.